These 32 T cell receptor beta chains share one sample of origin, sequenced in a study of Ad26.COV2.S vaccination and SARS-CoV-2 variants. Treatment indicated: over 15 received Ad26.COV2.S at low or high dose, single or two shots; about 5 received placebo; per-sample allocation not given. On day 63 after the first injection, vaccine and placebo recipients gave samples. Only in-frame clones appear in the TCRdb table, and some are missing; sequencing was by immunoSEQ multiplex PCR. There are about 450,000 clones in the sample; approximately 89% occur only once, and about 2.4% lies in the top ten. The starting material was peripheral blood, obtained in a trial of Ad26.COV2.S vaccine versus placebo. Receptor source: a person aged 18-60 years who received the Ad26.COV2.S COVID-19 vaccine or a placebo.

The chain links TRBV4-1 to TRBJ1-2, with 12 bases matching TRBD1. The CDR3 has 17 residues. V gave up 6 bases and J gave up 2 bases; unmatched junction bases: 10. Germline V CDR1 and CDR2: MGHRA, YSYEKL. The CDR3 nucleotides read TGCGCCAGCAGTTACACCGGGACAGGGGGCGCCAACTATGGCTACACCTTC. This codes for CASSYTGTGGANYGYTF.

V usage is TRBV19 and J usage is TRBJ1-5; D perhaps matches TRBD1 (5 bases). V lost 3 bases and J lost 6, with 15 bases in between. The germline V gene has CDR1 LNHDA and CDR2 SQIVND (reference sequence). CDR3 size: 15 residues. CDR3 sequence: CASSIVWGAGQPQHF. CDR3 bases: TGTGCCAGTAGTATCGTGTGGGGCGCAGGTCAGCCCCAGCATTTT.

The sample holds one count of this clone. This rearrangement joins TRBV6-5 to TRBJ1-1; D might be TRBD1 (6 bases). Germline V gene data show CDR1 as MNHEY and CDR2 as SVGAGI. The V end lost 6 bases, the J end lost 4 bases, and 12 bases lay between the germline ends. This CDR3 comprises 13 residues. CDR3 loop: CASSGGRATEAFF. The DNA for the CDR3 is TGTGCCAGCAGCGGGGGCCGGGCCACTGAAGCTTTCTTT.

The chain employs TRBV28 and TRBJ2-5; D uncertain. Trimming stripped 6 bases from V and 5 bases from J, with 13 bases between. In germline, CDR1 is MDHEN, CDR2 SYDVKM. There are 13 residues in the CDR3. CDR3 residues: CASRGLGWETQYF. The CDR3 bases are TGTGCCAGCAGAGGTTTGGGGTGGGAGACCCAGTACTTC.

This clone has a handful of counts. CDR3 DNA sequence: TGTGCCACGCTTCGGGCGGTGGGCACTGAAGCTTTCTTT. Its translation: CATLRAVGTEAFF. This chain uses TRBV24-1 with TRBJ1-1; D unresolved. The CDR3 loop spans 13 amino acids. Germline-derived CDR1 and CDR2 are KGHDR and SFDVKD. V was clipped by 10 bases and J by 4 bases, with 15 bases between them.

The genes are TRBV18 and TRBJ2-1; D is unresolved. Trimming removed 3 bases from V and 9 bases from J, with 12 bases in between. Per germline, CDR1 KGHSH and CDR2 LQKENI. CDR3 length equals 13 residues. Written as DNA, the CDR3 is TGTGCCAGCTCACCGCTCCCGAGTACTGAGCAGTTCTTC. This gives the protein CASSPLPSTEQFF. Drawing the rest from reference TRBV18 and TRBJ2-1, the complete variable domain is NAGVMQNPRHLVRRRGQEARLRCSPMKGHSHVYWYRQLPEEGLKFMVYLQKENIIDESGMPKERFSAEFPKEGPSILRIQQVVRGDSAAYFCASSPLPSTEQFFGPGTRLTVL.

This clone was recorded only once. This CDR3 is CASSWDRGGDEQFF. In DNA form, the CDR3 reads TGTGCCAGCAGTTGGGACAGGGGAGGGGATGAGCAGTTCTTC. The V call is TRBV2, the J call TRBJ2-1, with 10 bases matching TRBD1. Germline V gives CDR1 SNHLY, CDR2 FYNNEI. The CDR3 is 14 amino acids. J was trimmed by 8 bases and V by 5 bases; bases with no gene match: 6.

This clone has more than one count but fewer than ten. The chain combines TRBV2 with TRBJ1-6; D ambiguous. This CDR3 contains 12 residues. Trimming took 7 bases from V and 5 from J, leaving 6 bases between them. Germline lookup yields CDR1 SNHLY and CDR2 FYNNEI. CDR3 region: CASKDDNSPLHF. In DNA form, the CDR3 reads TGTGCCAGCAAGGATGATAATTCACCCCTCCACTTT.

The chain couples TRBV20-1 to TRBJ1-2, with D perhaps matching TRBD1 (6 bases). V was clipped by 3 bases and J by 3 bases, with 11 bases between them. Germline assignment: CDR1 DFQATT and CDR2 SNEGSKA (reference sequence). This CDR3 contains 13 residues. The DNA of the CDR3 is TGCAGTGCTAGTCAGGGGCCCGACTATGGCTACACCTTC. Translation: CSASQGPDYGYTF.

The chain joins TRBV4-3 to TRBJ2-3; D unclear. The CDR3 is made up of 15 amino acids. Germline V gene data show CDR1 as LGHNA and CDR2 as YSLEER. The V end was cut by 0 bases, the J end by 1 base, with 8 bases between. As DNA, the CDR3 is TGCGCCAGCAGCCAAGATTACCGGCGCACAGATACGCAGTATTTT. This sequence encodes CASSQDYRRTDTQYF.

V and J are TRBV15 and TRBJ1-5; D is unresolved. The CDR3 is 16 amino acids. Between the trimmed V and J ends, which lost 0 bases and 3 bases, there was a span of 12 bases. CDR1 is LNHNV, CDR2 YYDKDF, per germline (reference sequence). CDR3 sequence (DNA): TGTGCCACCAGCAGAGATCGGCGGTGGCTCAATCAGCCCCAGCATTTT. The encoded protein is CATSRDRRWLNQPQHF.

The CDR3 DNA follows: TGTGCCAGCAGGTCTCACAGGGGGCTGGACGGGGAGCTGTTTTTT. Translated, it gives CASRSHRGLDGELFF. The gene calls are TRBV7-9 and TRBJ2-2; 9 bases fit TRBD1. V lost 6 bases, J lost 7 bases, and 9 bases stayed unmatched. The CDR3 consists of 15 residues. Germline V gene data show CDR1 as SEHNR and CDR2 as FQNEAQ (reference sequence).

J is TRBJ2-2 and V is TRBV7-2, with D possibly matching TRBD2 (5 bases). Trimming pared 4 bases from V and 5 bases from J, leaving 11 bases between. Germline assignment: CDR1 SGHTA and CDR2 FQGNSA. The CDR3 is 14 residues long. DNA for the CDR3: TGTGCCAGCAGCTACGGATGGGAGACCGGGGAGCTGTTTTTT. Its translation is CASSYGWETGELFF.

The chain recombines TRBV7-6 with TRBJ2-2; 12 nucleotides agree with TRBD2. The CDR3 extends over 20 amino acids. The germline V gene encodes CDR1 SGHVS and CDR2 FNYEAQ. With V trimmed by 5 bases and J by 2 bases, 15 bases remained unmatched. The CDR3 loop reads CASSPRLAGASWINTGELFF. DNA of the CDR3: TGTGCCAGCAGCCCAAGACTAGCGGGAGCTTCTTGGATCAACACCGGGGAGCTGTTTTTT. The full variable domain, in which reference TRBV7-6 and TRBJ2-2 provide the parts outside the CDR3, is GAGVSQSPRYKVTKRGQDVALRCDPISGHVSLYWYRQALGQGPEFLTYFNYEAQQDKSGLPNDRFSAERPEGSISTLTIQRTEQRDSAMYRCASSPRLAGASWINTGELFFGEGSRLTVL.

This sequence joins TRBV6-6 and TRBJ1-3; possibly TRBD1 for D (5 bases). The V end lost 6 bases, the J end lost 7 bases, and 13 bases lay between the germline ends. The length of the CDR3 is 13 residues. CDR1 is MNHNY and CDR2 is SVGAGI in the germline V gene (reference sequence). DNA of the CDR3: TGTGCCAGCAGCCCACGACGGGGGAACACCATATATTTT. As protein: CASSPRRGNTIYF.

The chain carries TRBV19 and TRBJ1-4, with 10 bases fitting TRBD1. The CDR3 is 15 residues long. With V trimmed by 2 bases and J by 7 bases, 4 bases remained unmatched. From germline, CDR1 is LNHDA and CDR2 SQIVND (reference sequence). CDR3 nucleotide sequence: TGTGCCAGTAGTATAACGGGACAGGGGAGTGAAAAACTGTTTTTT. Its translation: CASSITGQGSEKLFF.

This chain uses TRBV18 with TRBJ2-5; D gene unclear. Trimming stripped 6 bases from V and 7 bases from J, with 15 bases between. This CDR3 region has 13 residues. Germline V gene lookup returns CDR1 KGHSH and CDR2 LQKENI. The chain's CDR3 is CASSRPEIRTQYF. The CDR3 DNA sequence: TGTGCCAGCTCCCGTCCCGAAATTAGGACCCAGTACTTC.

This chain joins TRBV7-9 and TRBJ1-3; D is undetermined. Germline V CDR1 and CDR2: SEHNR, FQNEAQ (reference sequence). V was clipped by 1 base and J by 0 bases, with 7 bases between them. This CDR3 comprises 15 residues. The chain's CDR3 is CASSLGSFSGNTIYF. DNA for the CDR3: TGTGCCAGCAGCTTAGGTTCGTTCTCTGGAAACACCATATATTTT.

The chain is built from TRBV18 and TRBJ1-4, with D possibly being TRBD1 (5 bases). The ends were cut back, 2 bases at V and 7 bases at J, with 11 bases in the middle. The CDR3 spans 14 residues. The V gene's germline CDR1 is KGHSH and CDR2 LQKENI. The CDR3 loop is CASSPSGSGEKLFF. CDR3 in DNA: TGTGCCAGCTCACCATCAGGGTCGGGTGAAAAACTGTTTTTT.

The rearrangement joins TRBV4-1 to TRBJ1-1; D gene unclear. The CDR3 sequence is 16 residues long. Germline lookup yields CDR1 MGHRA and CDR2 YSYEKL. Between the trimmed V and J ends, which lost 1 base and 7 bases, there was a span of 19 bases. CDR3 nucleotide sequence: TGCGCCAGCAGCCAAGGGCACCAAACCTTTATTATTGAAGCTTTCTTT. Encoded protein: CASSQGHQTFIIEAFF.

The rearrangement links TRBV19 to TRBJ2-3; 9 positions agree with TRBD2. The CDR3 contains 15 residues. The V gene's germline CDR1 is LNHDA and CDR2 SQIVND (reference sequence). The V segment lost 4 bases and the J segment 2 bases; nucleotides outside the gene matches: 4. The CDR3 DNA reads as TGTGCCAGTAGTACCGTAGCGGGGGTCACAGATACGCAGTATTTT. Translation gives CASSTVAGVTDTQYF.

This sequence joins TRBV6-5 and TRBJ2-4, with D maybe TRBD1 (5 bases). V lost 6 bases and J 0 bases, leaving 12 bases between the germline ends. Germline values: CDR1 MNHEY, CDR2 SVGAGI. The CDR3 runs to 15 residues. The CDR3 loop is CASSSGPLAKNIQYF. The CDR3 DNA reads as TGTGCCAGCAGCTCAGGGCCCCTAGCCAAAAACATTCAGTACTTC.

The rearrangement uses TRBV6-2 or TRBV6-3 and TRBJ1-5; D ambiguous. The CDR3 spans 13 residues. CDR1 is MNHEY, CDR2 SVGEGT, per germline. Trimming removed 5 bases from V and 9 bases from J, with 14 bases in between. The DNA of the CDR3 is TGTGCCAGCAGTATCAGGCGGAGTAGGCCCCAGCATTTT. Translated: CASSIRRSRPQHF.

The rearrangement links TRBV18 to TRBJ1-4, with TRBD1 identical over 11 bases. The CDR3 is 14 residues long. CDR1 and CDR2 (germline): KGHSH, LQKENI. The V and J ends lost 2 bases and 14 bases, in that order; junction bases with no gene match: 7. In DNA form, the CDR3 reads TGTGCCAGCTCACCAGGACAGGGGGCCCTTAGTCTGTTTTTT. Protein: CASSPGQGALSLFF.

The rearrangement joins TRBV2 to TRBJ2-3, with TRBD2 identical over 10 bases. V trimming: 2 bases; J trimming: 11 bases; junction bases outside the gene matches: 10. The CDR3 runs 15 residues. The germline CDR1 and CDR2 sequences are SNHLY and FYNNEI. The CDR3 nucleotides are TGTGCCAGCAGTGAATTTAGCGGGGGGAACAATAAGCAGTATTTT. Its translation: CASSEFSGGNNKQYF.

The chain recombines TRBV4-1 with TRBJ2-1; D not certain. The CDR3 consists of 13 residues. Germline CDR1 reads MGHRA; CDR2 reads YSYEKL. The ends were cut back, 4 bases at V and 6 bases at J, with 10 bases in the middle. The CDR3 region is CASSPSPPNEQFF. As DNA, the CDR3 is TGCGCCAGCAGCCCCTCGCCTCCCAATGAGCAGTTCTTC.

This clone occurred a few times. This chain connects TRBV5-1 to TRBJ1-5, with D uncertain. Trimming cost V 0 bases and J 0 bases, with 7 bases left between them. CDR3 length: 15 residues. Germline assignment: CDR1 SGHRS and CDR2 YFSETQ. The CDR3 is CASSLAGYSNQPQHF. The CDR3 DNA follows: TGCGCCAGCAGCTTGGCGGGGTATAGCAATCAGCCCCAGCATTTT.

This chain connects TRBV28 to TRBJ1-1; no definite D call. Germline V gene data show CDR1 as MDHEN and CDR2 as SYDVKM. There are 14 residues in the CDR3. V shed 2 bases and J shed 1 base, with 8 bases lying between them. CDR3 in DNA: TGTGCCAGCAGTTTAGGCGCGGGGAACACTGAAGCTTTCTTT. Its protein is CASSLGAGNTEAFF.

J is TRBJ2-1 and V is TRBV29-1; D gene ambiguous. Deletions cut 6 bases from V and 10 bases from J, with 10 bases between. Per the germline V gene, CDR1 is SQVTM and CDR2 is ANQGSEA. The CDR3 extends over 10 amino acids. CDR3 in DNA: TGCAGCGTCCAAGACTGGGAGCAGTTCTTC. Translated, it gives CSVQDWEQFF.

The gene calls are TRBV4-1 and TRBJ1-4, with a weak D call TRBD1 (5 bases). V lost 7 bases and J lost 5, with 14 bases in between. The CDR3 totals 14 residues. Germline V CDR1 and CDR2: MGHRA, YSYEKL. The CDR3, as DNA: TGCGCCAGCACCGAAGACAGATTAAATGAAAAACTGTTTTTT. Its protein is CASTEDRLNEKLFF.

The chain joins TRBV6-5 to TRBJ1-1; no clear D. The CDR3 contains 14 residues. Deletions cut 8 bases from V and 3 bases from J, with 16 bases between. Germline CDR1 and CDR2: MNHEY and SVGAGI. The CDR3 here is CASHFSMPDTEAFF. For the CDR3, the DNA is TGTGCCAGCCATTTCTCCATGCCGGACACTGAAGCTTTCTTT.

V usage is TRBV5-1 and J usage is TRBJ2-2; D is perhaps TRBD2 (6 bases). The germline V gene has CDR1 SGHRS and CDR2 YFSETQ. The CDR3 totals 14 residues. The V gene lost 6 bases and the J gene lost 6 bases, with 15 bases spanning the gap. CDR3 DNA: TGCGCCAGCACTGGCGGGGTCTCCCCCGGGGAGCTGTTTTTT. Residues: CASTGGVSPGELFF.